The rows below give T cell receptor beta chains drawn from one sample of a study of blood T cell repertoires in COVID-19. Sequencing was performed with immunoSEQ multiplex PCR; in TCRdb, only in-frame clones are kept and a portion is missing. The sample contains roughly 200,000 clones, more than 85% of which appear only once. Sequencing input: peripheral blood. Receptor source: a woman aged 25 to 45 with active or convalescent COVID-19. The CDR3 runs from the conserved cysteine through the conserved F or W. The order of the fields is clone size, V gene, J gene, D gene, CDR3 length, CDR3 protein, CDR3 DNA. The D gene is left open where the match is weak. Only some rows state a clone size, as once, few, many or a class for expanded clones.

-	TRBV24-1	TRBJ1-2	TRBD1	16	CATSDTIGQGSYGYTF	TGTGCCACCAGTGATACCATCGGACAGGGGTCCTATGGCTACACCTTC
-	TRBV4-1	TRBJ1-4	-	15	CASSQDGQGQEKLFF	TGCGCCAGCAGCCAAGATGGGCAGGGGCAGGAAAAACTGTTTTTT
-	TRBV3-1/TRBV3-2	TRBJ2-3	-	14	CASRSRTSTDTQYF	TGTGCCAGCAGATCAAGGACTAGCACAGATACGCAGTATTTT
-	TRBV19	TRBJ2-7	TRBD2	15	CASSGPSGGNYEQYF	TGTGCCAGTAGTGGGCCCAGCGGGGGGAACTACGAGCAGTACTTC
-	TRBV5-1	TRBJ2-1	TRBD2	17	CASSLRTSGRGWNEQFF	TGCGCCAGCAGCTTACGGACTAGCGGGAGAGGGTGGAATGAGCAGTTCTTC
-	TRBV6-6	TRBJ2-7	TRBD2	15	CASRTGTSHLYEQYF	TGTGCCAGCAGGACCGGGACTAGCCATCTCTACGAGCAGTACTTC
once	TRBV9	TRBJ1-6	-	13	CASSGLDNSPLHF	TGTGCCAGCAGCGGACTGGATAATTCACCCCTCCACTTT
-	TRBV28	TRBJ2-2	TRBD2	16	CASSQGGLANTGELFF	TGTGCCAGCAGCCAAGGGGGACTAGCGAACACCGGGGAGCTGTTTTTT
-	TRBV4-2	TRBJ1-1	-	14	CASSQASPVTEAFF	TGTGCCAGCAGCCAAGCTAGTCCCGTCACTGAAGCTTTCTTT
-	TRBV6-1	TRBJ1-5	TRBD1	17	CASSARTGEYSNQPQHF	TGTGCCAGCAGTGCCCGGACAGGCGAATATAGCAATCAGCCCCAGCATTTT
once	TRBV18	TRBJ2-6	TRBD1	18	CASSPMTGDLSGANVLTF	TGTGCCAGCTCACCAATGACAGGGGATCTCTCTGGGGCCAACGTCCTGACTTTC
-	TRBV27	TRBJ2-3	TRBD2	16	CASSILAGGLVDTQYF	TGTGCCAGCAGTATTCTAGCGGGAGGGCTCGTGGATACGCAGTATTTT
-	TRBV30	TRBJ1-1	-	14	CAWSIGHSNTEAFF	TGTGCCTGGAGTATCGGACACTCGAACACTGAAGCTTTCTTT
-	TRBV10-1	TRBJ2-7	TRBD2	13	CASSRSGSYEQYF	TGCGCCAGCAGTCGAAGCGGGAGTTACGAGCAGTACTTC
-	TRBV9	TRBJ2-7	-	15	CASSVGWVPTYEQYF	TGTGCCAGCAGCGTCGGGTGGGTGCCGACCTACGAGCAGTACTTC
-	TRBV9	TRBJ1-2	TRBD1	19	CASSPLGGQGNRLTYGYTF	TGTGCCAGCAGCCCACTAGGGGGACAGGGGAACCGTCTTACCTATGGCTACACCTTC
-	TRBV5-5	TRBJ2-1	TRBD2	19	CASSLAATRLAGDYNEQFF	TGTGCCAGCAGCTTGGCGGCAACCCGACTAGCGGGAGACTACAATGAGCAGTTCTTC
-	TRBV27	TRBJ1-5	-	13	CASKGQGSQPQHF	TGTGCCAGCAAGGGGCAGGGTAGTCAGCCCCAGCATTTT
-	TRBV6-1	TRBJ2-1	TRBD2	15	CASSELSGTGFEQFF	TGTGCCAGCAGTGAACTTAGCGGGACGGGGTTTGAGCAGTTCTTC
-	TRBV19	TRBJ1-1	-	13	CASSISREEEAFF	TGTGCCAGTAGTATTAGCAGGGAAGAAGAAGCTTTCTTT
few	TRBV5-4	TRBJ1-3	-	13	CASSSTEGNTIYF	TGTGCCAGCAGCTCGACGGAGGGAAACACCATATATTTT
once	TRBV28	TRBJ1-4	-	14	CASSLQGRGEKLFF	TGTGCCAGCAGCTTACAGGGCAGAGGAGAAAAACTGTTTTTT
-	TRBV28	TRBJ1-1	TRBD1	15	CASSPGGTGSAEAFF	TGTGCCAGCAGTCCCGGGGGGACAGGGAGTGCTGAAGCTTTCTTT
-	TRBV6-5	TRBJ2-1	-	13	CASSTTDYNEQFF	TGTGCCAGCAGCACAACAGATTACAATGAGCAGTTCTTC
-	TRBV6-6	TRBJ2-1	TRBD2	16	CASSYPGLANRNEQFF	TGTGCCAGCAGTTACCCGGGACTAGCTAATCGGAATGAGCAGTTCTTC
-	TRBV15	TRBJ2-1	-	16	CATSRGETSWGHEQFF	TGTGCCACCAGCAGAGGGGAAACCTCCTGGGGCCATGAGCAGTTCTTC
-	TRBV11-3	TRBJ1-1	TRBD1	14	CASSLDQGDTEAFF	TGTGCCAGCAGCTTAGATCAGGGGGACACTGAAGCTTTCTTT
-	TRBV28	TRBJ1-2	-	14	CASSIREVNYGYTF	TGTGCCAGCAGCATCAGGGAGGTTAACTATGGCTACACCTTC
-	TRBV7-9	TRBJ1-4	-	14	CASSPGKTNEKLFF	TGTGCCAGCAGCCCAGGGAAGACTAATGAAAAACTGTTTTTT
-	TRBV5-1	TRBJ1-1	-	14	CASSLRVQNTEAFF	TGCGCCAGCAGCCTCCGGGTCCAGAACACTGAAGCTTTCTTT
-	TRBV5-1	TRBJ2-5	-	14	CASSLDRVEETQYF	TGCGCCAGCAGCTTGGACAGGGTTGAAGAGACCCAGTACTTC
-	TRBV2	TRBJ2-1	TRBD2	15	CASSGTSGTYNEQFF	TGTGCCAGCAGTGGGACTAGCGGAACGTACAATGAGCAGTTCTTC